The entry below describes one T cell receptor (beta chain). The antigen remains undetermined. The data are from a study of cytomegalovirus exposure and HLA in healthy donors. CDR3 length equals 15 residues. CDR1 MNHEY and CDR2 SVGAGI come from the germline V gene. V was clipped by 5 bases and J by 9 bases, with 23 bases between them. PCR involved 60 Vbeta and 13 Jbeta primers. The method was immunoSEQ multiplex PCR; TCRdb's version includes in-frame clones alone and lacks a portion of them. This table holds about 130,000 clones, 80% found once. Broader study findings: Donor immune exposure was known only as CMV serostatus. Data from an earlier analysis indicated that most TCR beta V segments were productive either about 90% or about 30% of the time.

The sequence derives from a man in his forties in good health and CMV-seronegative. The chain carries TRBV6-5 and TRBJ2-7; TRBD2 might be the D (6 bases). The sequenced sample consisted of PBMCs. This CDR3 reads CASSPDRGTTSVQYF. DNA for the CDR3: TGTGCCAGCAGTCCTGATCGGGGGACGACGTCGGTGCAGTACTTC.